The clone carrying this T cell receptor (beta chain) came up once. The antigen is undetermined. Assay: immunoSEQ multiplex PCR; the TCRdb copy retains only in-frame clones and omits some. The sample lists 2 million to 2.5 million clones, about nine tenths occurring once. These data originate in a study of shared clonotypes between healthy human individuals. Notes on the study in general: With few donors, the genetic and exposure-history diversity represented was limited. Clonotypes which were not shared had lower generation probabilities than clonotypes that all four donors shared. A handful of donors showed sharing of about 5.5% of naive CD4 clonotypes.

Division of CD4+ cells produced a CD45RA+ naive subset and a CD45RA-negative memory subset. The V and J ends lost 4 bases and 9 bases respectively, with 13 bases between them. CDR3 length: 13 amino acids. The V gene's germline CDR1 is SEHNR and CDR2 FQNEAQ (reference sequence). This clonotype originated in a man aged 18-30 years in good health. Some clones in this sample may be carry-over from other donors' samples. Material for sequencing was naive CD4+ T cells from PBMCs. The subset is: CD45RA+ positively selected. The chain carries TRBV7-9 and TRBJ2-1, with a possible D match to TRBD1 (7 bases). This CDR3 reads CASSSQGGGEQFF. DNA of the CDR3: TGTGCCAGCAGCTCCCAGGGGGGAGGTGAGCAGTTCTTC.